This T cell receptor (beta chain) was captured by sequencing in a study of cytomegalovirus exposure and HLA in healthy donors. V was shortened by 4 bases and J by 3 bases, with 14 bases between the two germline ends. This CDR3 is 14 amino acids long. Germline V lookup: CDR1 SGHDT, CDR2 YYEEEE. PCR employed 60 Vbeta and 13 Jbeta primers. Data came from immunoSEQ multiplex PCR; TCRdb stores just in-frame clones and leaves some out. Here the sample spans over 150,000 clones, more than 65% being singletons. The TCR was taken from a woman aged 40 to 50 in good health and CMV-seropositive. Material for sequencing was PBMCs. J is TRBJ2-7 and V is TRBV5-6; tentatively, D is TRBD2 (5 bases). CDR3 residues: CASSHPGKLYEQYF. The CDR3 DNA reads TGTGCCAGCAGCCATCCGGGAAAGCTCTACGAGCAGTACTTC.